This TCR beta chain emerged from a study of CD8+ T cells in alopecia areata. Sequencing relied on a cDNA template that was reverse transcribed from extracted RNA. Here immunoSEQ multiplex PCR was the method, and the copy in TCRdb shows in-frame clones only, minus some. The sample comprises approximately 150,000 clones, about three fifths of which are singletons, and 4.8% rests with the top ten. The germline V gene has CDR1 SGHRS and CDR2 YFSETQ. With V trimmed by 4 bases and J by 7 bases, 12 bases remained unmatched. This CDR3 is built from 16 residues. The chain is built from TRBV5-1 and TRBJ2-1; 9 positions agree with TRBD2. Sequencing was performed on CD4+ T cells sorted from blood. This sequence originates from a human donor in good health. CDR3 in DNA: TGCGCCAGCAGCCCGCGGCGGGCGGGAGGGCCTAATGAGCAGTTCTTC. It encodes CASSPRRAGGPNEQFF.